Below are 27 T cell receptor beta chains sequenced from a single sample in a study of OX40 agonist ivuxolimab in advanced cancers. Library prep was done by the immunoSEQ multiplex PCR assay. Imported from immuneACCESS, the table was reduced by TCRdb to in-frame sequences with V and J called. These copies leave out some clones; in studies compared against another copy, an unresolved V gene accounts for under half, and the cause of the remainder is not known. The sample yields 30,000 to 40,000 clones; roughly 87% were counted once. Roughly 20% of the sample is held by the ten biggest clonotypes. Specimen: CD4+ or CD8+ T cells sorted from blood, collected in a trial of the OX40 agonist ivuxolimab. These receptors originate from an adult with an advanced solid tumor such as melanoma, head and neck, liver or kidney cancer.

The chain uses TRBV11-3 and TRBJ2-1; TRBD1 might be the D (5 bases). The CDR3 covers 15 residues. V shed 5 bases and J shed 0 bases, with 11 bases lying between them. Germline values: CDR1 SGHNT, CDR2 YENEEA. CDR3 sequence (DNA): TGTGCCAGCAGCCCCACAGGAAGCTCCTACAATGAGCAGTTCTTC. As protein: CASSPTGSSYNEQFF.

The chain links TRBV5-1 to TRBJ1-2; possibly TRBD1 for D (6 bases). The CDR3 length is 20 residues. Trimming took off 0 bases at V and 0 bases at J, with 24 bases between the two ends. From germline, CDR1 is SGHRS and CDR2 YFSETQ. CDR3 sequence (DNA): TGCGCCAGCAGCTTGGAAATCGGGGCATCACAGGGCCTAGCTAACTATGGCTACACCTTC. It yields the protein CASSLEIGASQGLANYGYTF.

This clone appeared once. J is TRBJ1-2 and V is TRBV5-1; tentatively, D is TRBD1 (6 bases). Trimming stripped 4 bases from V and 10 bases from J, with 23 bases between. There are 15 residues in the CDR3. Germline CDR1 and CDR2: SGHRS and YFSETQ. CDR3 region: CASSPTPGGTSVYTF. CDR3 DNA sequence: TGCGCCAGCAGCCCCACTCCGGGGGGCACGTCGGTCTACACCTTC.

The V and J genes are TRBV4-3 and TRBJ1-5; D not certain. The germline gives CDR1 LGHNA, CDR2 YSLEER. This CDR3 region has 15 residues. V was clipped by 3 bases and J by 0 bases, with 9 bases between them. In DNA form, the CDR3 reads TGCGCCAGCAGCCAGTCCTGGAGTAGCAATCAGCCCCAGCATTTT. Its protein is CASSQSWSSNQPQHF.

CDR3 loop: CASSEEWRETTGYEQYF. CDR3 sequence (DNA): TGTGCCAGCAGTGAAGAGTGGAGGGAGACGACAGGGTACGAGCAGTACTTC. The gene calls are TRBV6-1 and TRBJ2-7, with D possibly TRBD1 on 7 matching bases. The CDR3 runs to 17 residues. Germline CDR1 reads MNHNS; CDR2 reads SASEGT. V was cut by 1 base and J by 4 bases, with 20 bases left in between.

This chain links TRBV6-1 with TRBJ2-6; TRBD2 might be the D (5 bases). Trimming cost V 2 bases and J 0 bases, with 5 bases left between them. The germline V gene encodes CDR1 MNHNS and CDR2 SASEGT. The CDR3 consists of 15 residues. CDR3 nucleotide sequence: TGTGCCAGCAGTGAACGGGGCTCTGGGGCCAACGTCCTGACTTTC. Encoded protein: CASSERGSGANVLTF.

The CDR3 sequence: CAWSVLSRNQPQHF. CDR3 coding DNA: TGTGCCTGGAGTGTATTAAGTAGAAATCAGCCCCAGCATTTT. V and J are TRBV30 and TRBJ1-5; D is undetermined. Germline CDR1 reads GTSNPN; CDR2 reads SVGIG (reference sequence). This CDR3 has 14 amino acids. Between the trimmed V and J ends, which lost 0 bases and 4 bases, there was a span of 10 bases. Drawing the rest from reference TRBV30 and TRBJ1-5, the complete variable domain is SQTIHQWPATLVQPVGSPLSLECTVEGTSNPNLYWYRQAAGRGLQLLFYSVGIGQISSEVPQNLSASRPQDRQFILSSKKLLLSDSGFYLCAWSVLSRNQPQHFGDGTRLSIL.

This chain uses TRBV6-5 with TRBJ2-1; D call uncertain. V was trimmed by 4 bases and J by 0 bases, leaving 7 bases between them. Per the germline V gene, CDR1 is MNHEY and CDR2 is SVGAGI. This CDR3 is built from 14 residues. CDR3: CASSLQSSYNEQFF. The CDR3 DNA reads TGTGCCAGCAGTTTACAGAGCTCCTACAATGAGCAGTTCTTC.

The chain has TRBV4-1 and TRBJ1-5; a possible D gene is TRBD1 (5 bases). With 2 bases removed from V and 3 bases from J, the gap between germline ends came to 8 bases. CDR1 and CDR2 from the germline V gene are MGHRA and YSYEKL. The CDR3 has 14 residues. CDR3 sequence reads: CASSQIGANQPQHF. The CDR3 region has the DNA TGCGCCAGCAGCCAAATCGGGGCCAATCAGCCCCAGCATTTT.

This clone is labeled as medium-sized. CDR3 in DNA: TGTGCCAGCAGCTTAACGATCTTGTCCGGGATGGGCGGGGAGCTGTTTTTT. Translated: CASSLTILSGMGGELFF. The rearrangement links TRBV7-2 to TRBJ2-2, with a tentative D call TRBD2 (5 bases). This CDR3 region has 17 residues. V lost 2 bases, J lost 7 bases, and 20 bases lay in between. Germline V gene lookup returns CDR1 SGHTA and CDR2 FQGNSA.

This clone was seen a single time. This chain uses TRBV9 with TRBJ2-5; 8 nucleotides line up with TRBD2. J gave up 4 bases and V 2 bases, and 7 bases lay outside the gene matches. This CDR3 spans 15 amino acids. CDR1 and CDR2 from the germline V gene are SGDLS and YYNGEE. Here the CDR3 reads CASSVGSGVLETQYF. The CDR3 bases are TGTGCCAGCAGCGTGGGTAGCGGGGTATTAGAGACCCAGTACTTC.

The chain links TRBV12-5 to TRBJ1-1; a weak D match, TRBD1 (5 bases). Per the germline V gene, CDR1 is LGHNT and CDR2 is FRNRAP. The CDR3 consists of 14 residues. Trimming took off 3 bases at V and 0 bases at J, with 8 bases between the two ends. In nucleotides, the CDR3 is TGTGCTAGTGGTTTCGGGACGGTGAACACTGAAGCTTTCTTT. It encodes CASGFGTVNTEAFF. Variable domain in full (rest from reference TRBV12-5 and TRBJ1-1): DARVTQTPRHKVTEMGQEVTMRCQPILGHNTVFWYRQTMMQGLELLAYFRNRAPLDDSGMPKDRFSAEMPDATLATLKIQPSEPRDSAVYFCASGFGTVNTEAFFGQGTRLTVV.

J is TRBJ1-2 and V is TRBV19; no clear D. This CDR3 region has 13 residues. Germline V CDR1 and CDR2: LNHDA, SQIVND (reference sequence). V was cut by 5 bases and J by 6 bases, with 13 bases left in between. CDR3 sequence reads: CASSGGGRDGYTF. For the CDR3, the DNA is TGTGCCAGTAGTGGAGGAGGGAGGGATGGCTACACCTTC.

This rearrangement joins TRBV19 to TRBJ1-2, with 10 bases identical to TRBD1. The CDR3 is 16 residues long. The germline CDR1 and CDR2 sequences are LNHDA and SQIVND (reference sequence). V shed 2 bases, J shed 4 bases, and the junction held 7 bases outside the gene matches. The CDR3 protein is CASSIQQTGGPYGYTF. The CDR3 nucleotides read TGTGCCAGTAGTATACAACAGACAGGGGGCCCCTATGGCTACACCTTC. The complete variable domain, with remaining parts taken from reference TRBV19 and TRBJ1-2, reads DGGITQSPKYLFRKEGQNVTLSCEQNLNHDAMYWYRQDPGQGLRLIYYSQIVNDFQKGDIAEGYSVSREKKESFPLTVTSAQKNPTAFYLCASSIQQTGGPYGYTFGSGTRLTVV.

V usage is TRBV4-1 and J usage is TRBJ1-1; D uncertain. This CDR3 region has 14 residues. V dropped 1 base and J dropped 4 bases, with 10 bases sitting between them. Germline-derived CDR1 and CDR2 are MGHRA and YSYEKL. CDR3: CASSQAKEPTEAFF. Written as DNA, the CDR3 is TGCGCCAGCAGCCAAGCTAAAGAACCCACTGAAGCTTTCTTT.

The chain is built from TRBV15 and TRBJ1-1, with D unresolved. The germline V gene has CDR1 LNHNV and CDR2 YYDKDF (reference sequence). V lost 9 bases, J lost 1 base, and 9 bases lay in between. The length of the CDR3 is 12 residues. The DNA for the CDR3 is TGTGCCACTCGACATTCGAACACTGAAGCTTTCTTT. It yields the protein CATRHSNTEAFF.

The CDR3 DNA follows: TGTGCCAGCAGCAGCGGGACAGGGGGCGTTCATGAGCAGTTCTTC. This sequence encodes CASSSGTGGVHEQFF. The rearrangement uses TRBV9 and TRBJ2-1; 12 nucleotides align to TRBD1. Germline CDR1 is SGDLS and CDR2 is YYNGEE. This CDR3 spans 15 amino acids. Trimming took 4 bases from V and 8 from J; bases not matched to a gene: 7.

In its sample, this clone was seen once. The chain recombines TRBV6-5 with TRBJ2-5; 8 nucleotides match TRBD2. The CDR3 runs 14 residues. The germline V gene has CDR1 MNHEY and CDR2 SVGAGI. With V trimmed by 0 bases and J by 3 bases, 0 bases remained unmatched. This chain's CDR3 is CASSYSTSEETQYF. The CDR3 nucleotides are TGTGCCAGCAGTTACTCGACTAGCGAAGAGACCCAGTACTTC.

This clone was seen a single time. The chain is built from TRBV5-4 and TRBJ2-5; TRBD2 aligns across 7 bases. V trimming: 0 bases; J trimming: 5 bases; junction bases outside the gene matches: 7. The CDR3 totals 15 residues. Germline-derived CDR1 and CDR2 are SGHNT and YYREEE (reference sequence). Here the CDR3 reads CASSLARGVVETQYF. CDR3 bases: TGTGCCAGCAGCTTGGCCCGGGGGGTTGTGGAGACCCAGTACTTC. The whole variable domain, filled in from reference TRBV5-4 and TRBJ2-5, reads ETGVTQSPTHLIKTRGQQVTLRCSSQSGHNTVSWYQQALGQGPQFIFQYYREEENGRGNFPPRFSGLQFPNYSSELNVNALELDDSALYLCASSLARGVVETQYFGPGTRLLVL.

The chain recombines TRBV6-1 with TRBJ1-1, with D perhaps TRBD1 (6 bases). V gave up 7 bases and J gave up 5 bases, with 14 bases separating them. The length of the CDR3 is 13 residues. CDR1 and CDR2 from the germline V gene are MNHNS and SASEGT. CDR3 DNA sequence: TGTGCCAGCACCGAGGGGGGGTGGACTGAAGCTTTCTTT. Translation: CASTEGGWTEAFF.

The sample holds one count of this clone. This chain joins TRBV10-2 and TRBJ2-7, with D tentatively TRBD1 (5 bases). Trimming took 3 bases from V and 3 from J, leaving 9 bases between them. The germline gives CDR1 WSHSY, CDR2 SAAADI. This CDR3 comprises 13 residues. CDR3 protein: CASSDREYYEQYF. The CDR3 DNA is TGCGCCAGCAGTGACAGGGAATACTACGAGCAGTACTTC.

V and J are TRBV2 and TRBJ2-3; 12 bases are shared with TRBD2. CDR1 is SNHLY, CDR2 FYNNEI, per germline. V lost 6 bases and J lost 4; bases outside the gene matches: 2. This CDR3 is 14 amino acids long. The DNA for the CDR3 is TGTGCCAGCAGACTAGCGGGGGGTCCAGATACGCAGTATTTT. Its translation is CASRLAGGPDTQYF.

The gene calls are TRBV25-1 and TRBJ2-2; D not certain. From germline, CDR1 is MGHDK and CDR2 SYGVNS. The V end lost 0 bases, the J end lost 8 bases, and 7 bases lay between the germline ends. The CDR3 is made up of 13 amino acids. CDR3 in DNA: TGTGCCAGCAGTGAATATATTCGGGGGGAGCTGTTTTTT. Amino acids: CASSEYIRGELFF.

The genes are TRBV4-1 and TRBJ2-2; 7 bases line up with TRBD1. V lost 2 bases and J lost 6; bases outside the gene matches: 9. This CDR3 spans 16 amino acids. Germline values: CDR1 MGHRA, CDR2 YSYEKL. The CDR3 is CASSQPGTVSPGELFF. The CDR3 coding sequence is TGCGCCAGCAGCCAACCCGGGACAGTCAGTCCCGGGGAGCTGTTTTTT.

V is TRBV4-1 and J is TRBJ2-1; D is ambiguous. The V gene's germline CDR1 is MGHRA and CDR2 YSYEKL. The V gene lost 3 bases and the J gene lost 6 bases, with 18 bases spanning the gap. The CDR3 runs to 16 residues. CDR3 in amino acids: CASSHRNNRPTNEQFF. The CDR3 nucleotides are TGCGCCAGCAGCCACCGAAATAACCGTCCGACCAATGAGCAGTTCTTC.

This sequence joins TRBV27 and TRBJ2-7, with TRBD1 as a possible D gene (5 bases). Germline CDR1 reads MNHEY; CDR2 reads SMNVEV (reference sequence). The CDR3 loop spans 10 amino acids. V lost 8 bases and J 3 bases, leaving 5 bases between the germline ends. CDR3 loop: CASGHYEQYF. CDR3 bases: TGTGCCAGCGGACACTACGAGCAGTACTTC.

The CDR3 nucleotides read TGTGCCAGCAGCCGTTCCGACAGAAGCTCCTACGAGCAGTACTTC. Translated: CASSRSDRSSYEQYF. The chain combines TRBV11-2 with TRBJ2-7, with D maybe TRBD1 (5 bases). Trimming cost V 5 bases and J 0 bases, with 14 bases left between them. From germline, CDR1 is SGHAT and CDR2 FQNNGV. The CDR3 is made up of 15 amino acids. The entire variable domain, with the rest obtained from reference TRBV11-2 and TRBJ2-7, is as follows: EAGVAQSPRYKIIEKRQSVAFWCNPISGHATLYWYQQILGQGPKLLIQFQNNGVVDDSQLPKDRFSAERLKGVDSTLKIQPAKLEDSAVYLCASSRSDRSSYEQYFGPGTRLTVT.